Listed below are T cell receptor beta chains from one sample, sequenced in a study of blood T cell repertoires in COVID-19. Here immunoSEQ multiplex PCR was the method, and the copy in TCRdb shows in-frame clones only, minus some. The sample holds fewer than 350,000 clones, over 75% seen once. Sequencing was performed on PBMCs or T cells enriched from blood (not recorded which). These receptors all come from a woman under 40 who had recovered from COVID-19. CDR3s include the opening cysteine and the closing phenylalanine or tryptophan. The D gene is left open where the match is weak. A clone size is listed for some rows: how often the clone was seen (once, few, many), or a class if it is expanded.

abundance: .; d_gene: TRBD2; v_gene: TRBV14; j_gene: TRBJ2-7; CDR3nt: TGTGCCAGCAGCTCAAGCGGGAGGGCGCGGGACGAGCAGTACTTC; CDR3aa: CASSSSGRARDEQYF
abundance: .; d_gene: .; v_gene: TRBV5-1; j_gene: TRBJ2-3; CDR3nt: TGCGCCAGCAGCCAACGGGGAACAGATACGCAGTATTTT; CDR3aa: CASSQRGTDTQYF
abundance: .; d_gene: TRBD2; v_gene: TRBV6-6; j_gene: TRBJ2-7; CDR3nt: TGTGCCAGCAGGGGGGGGACTGTGACGTACGAGCAGTACTTC; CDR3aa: CASRGGTVTYEQYF
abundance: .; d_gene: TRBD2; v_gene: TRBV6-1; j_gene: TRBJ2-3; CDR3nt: TGTGCCAGCAGTGGTTGGTCGGGGGGGCGGGCAGATACGCAGTATTTT; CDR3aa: CASSGWSGGRADTQYF
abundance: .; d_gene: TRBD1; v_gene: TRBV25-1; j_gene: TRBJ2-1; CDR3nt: TGTGCCAGCAGTGAAAGGGACAGGGTCTACAATGAGCAGTTCTTC; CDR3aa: CASSERDRVYNEQFF
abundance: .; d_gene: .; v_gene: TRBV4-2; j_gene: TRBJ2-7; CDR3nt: TGTGCCAGCAGCCAAGAGGGGCCCGCTAGATCCTACGAGCAGTACTTC; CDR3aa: CASSQEGPARSYEQYF
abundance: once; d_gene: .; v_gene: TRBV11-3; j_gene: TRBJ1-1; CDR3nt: TGTGCCAGCAGCTTAGGAGGTGCAGCCCGGGGCACTGAAGCTTTCTTT; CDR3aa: CASSLGGAARGTEAFF
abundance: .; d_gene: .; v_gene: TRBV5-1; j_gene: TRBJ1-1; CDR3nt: TGCGCCAGCAGCTTGGAGTACAGTAAGACTGAAGCTTTCTTT; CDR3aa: CASSLEYSKTEAFF
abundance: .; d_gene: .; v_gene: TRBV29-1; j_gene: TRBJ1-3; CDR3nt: TGCAGCGTTGGAACGCTATTTGGAAACACCATATATTTT; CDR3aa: CSVGTLFGNTIYF
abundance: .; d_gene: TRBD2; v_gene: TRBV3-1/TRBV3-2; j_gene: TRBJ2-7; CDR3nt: TGTGCCAGCAGCCAAGGGACTAGAGATTCCGAGCAGTACTTC; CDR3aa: CASSQGTRDSEQYF
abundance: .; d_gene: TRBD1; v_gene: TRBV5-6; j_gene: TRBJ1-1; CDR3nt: TGTGCCAGCAGCTTGGCCGACAGGGAGTACACTGAAGCTTTCTTT; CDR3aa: CASSLADREYTEAFF
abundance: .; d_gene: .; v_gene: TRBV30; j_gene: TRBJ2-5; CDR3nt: TGTGCCTGGAGTGTTGGGCAGGCGGGCCAGTACTTC; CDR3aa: CAWSVGQAGQYF
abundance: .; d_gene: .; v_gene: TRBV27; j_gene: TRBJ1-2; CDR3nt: TGTGCCAGCAGTTTGAAACCCCCTACGACAGCTAACTATGGCTACACCTTC; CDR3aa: CASSLKPPTTANYGYTF
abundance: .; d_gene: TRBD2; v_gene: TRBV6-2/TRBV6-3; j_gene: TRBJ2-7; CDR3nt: TGTGCCAGCAGTCTCTACCGGTTAGCGGGGGCCTACTTC; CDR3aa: CASSLYRLAGAYF
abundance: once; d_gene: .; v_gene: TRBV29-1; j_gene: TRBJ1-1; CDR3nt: TGCAGCGCGACCCGGTTGGGCCAGGCAAGTGAAGCTTTCTTT; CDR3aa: CSATRLGQASEAFF
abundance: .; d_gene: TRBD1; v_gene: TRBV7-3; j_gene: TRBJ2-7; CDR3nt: TGTGCCAGCAGCTCCAAAGGGTGGGGGACAGGGGAAGACGAGCAGTACTTC; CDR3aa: CASSSKGWGTGEDEQYF
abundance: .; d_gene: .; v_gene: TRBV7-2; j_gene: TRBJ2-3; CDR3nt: TGTGCCAGCAGCTCTCAGATACGATCCACAGATACGCAGTATTTT; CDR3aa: CASSSQIRSTDTQYF
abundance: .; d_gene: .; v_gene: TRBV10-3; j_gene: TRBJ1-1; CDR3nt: TGTGCCATCAGTTCCGAGGGGGGGACTGAAGCTTTCTTT; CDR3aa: CAISSEGGTEAFF
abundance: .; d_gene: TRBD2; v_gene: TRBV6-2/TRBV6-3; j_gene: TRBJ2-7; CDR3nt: TGTGCCAGCAGTTACTGGGCAGGAGCGGGGTTCTTTGAGCAGTACTTC; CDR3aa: CASSYWAGAGFFEQYF
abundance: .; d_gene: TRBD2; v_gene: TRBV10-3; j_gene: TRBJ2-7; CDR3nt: TGTGCCATCACTGGACTAGCGGGAATGGGCGAGCAGTACTTC; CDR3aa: CAITGLAGMGEQYF
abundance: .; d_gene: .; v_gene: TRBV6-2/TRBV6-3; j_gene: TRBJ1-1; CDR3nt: TGTGCCAGCAGTTACACCAAACTAGGGGGTATAGGTGAAGCTTTCTTT; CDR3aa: CASSYTKLGGIGEAFF
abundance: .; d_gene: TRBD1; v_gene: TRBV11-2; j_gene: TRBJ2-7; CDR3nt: TGTGCCAGCAGCTTATCGACGTCAAACAGGGGGTCCTACGAGCAGTACTTC; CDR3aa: CASSLSTSNRGSYEQYF
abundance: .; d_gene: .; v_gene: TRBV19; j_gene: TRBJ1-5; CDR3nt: TGTGCCAGTAGTCTGGGGGGACAGCCCCAGCATTTT; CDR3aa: CASSLGGQPQHF
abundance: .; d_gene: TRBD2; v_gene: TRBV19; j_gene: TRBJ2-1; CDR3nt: TGTGCCAGTAGTGTGAGCGGGGGGTCAAATGAGCAGTTCTTC; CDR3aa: CASSVSGGSNEQFF
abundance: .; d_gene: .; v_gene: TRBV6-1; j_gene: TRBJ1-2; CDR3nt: TGTGCCAGCAGTGAAGAGTGGTGGGACACCAAGAACTATGGCTACACCTTC; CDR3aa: CASSEEWWDTKNYGYTF
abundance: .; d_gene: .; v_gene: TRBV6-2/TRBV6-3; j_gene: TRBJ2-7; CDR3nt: TGTGCCAGCAGCCCCCGACAGGTCGGCTACGAGCAGTACTTC; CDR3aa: CASSPRQVGYEQYF
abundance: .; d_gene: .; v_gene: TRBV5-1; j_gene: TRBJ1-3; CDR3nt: TGCGCCAGCAGCTTGGCCGGAGTAACTGGAAACACCATATATTTT; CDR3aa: CASSLAGVTGNTIYF
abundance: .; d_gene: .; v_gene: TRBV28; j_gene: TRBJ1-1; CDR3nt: TGTGCCAGCAGTCCGCCGCTGACAGGGAACACTGAAGCTTTCTTT; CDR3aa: CASSPPLTGNTEAFF
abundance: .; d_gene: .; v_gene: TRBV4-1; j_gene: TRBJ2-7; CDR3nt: TGCGCCAGCACCGCAGACTCCTACGAGCAGTACTTC; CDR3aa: CASTADSYEQYF
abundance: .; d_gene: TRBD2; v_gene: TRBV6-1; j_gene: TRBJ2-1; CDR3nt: TGTGCCAGCAGTGAACAAGCGGGAGTCTACAATGAGCAGTTCTTC; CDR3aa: CASSEQAGVYNEQFF
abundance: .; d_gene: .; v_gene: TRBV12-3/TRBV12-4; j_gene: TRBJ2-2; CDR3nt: TGTGCCAGCAGTGAACAGTCCACCGGGGAGCTGTTTTTT; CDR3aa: CASSEQSTGELFF
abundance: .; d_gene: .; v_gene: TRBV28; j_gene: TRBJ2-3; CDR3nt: TGTGCCAGCAGTGCACCGGCGCGCCGGGCAGATACGCAGTATTTT; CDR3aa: CASSAPARRADTQYF
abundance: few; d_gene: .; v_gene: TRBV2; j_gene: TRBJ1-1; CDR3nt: TGTGCCAGCAGTATACAGGGCGTCACTGAAGCTTTCTTT; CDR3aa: CASSIQGVTEAFF
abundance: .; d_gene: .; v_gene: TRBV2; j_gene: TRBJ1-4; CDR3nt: TGTGCCAGCAGTGATATTGTTAATCTGCTGTTTTTT; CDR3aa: CASSDIVNLLFF
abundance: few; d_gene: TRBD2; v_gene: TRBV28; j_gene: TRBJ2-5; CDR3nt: TGTGCCAGCAGTTTACCGCGGGGGGCCAGTTTAGAGACCCAGTACTTC; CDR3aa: CASSLPRGASLETQYF
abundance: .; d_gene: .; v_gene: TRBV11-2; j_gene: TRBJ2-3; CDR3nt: TGTGCCAGCAGCTACACCGATACGCAGTATTTT; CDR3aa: CASSYTDTQYF
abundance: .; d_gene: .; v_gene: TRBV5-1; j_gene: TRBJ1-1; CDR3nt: TGCGCCAGCAGCCCACAGGTGGCCACTGAAGCTTTCTTT; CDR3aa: CASSPQVATEAFF
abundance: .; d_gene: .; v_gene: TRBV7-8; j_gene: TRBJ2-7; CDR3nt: TGTGCCAGCAGCATACAGGTTTTCTCCTACGAGCAGTACTTC; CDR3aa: CASSIQVFSYEQYF
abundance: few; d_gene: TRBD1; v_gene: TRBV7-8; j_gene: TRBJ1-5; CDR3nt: TGTGCCAGCAGCTTACGTCGGACAGGGGGATATCAGCCCCAGCATTTT; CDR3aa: CASSLRRTGGYQPQHF
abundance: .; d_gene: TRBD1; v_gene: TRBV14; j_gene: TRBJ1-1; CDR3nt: TGTGCCAGCAGCTACAGGAGTTCACGACAGGGGTTTAGGGACACTGAAGCTTTCTTT; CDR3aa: CASSYRSSRQGFRDTEAFF